This T cell receptor (beta chain) comes out of a study of CXCR3-negative and CXCR3-positive naive CD8 T cells. The wider study: Overall TRB read output was around 130 million, and each library contained about 1.5 +/- 0.3 million reads.

With UMI labels, 5' RACE was used to prepare the TRB cDNA libraries. Each CDR3 protein gets one entry in TCRdb, which reprocessed the 5' RACE reads and gives no DNA. The clone table shows some 8,000 distinct CDR3 sequences, with the ten largest holding approximately 1.6%. The CDR3 runs to 12 residues. Per the germline V gene, CDR1 is SQVTM and CDR2 is ANQGSEA. Broader study findings: Memory cells differed in TRBV-TRBJ usage, but naive CXCR3-negative and CXCR3-positive cells had similar usage. TRB CDR3 hydrophobicity was greater in CXCR3-positive naive cells than in CXCR3-negative naive cells.

On this clonotype: Its specificity is unknown.

The specimen sequenced was naive CXCR3- CD8+ T cells from blood. Described subset: CD45RO-CCR7+CD27+CD95- naive CD8+ T cells lacking CXCR3 (TNR3-). The sequence derives from a human donor in good health. Some clones in this sample may be carry-over from other donors' samples. The chain couples TRBV29-1 to TRBJ2-7. The CDR3: CSVVDPAYEQYF.